The 7 T cell receptor beta chains listed next were all sequenced from one sample in a study of esophageal squamous cell carcinoma under preoperative chemotherapy. The time point was: after preoperative PTX-NDP chemotherapy. TCRdb recomputed calls from the PCR reads with MiXCR, one row per CDR3 protein. The table has tens of thousands of distinct CDR3 sequences, less than 65% seen once. Sampling was conducted from a patient given preoperative chemotherapy. These receptor sequences come from a human donor with esophageal squamous cell carcinoma. The donor label of this sample is uncertain.

Turning to this clonotype: Its ends do not fully match the called genes, so a read error is possible. The chain joins TRBV7-2 to TRBJ2-5; maybe TRBD2 (6 bases). Germline lookup yields CDR1 SGHTA and CDR2 FQGNSA. CDR3 size: 18 residues. CDR3 sequence reads: CASILAVPGALVKDTQYF. CDR3 DNA sequence: TGTGCCAGCATCTTAGCGGTCCCCGGGGCCCTGGTCAAAGACACCCAGTACTTC.

Remarks on this clonotype: The junction and the germline gene differ at one end; a read error may be behind it. The chain has TRBV7-2 and TRBJ2-5; 7 nucleotides match TRBD2. Germline V lookup: CDR1 SGHTA, CDR2 FQGNSA. The CDR3 runs to 15 residues. The CDR3 sequence: CARSFGAGDQDTQYF. CDR3 DNA: TGTGCCAGGAGCTTCGGGGCGGGGGACCAGGATACCCAGTATTTC. Full variable domain (remainder filled in from reference TRBV7-2 and TRBJ2-5): GAGVSQSPSNKVTEKGKDVELRCDPISGHTALYWYRQSLGQGLEFLIYFQGNSAPDKSGLPSDRFSAERTGGSVSTLTIQRTQQEDSAVYLCARSFGAGDQDTQYFGPGTRLLVL.

At least ten counts were recorded for this clonotype. The rearrangement joins TRBV6-1 to TRBJ2-6; no reliable D call. The CDR3 totals 16 residues. Germline CDR1 is MNHNS and CDR2 is SASEGT. V lost 6 bases to trimming and J lost 0 bases, with 12 bases between them. The CDR3 DNA sequence: TGTGCCAGCAGCTTTATGCCCCTCTCTGGGGCCAACGTCCTGACTTTC. This encodes CASSFMPLSGANVLTF.

Worth noting for this clonotype: A read error may produce the germline difference seen at one junction end. The chain uses TRBV7-7 and TRBJ2-5, with D possibly being TRBD1 (6 bases). Germline CDR1 and CDR2: SSHAT and FNYEAQ (reference sequence). CDR3 size: 13 residues. The DNA of the CDR3 is TGTGCTAGCAGCTTCGGACAGCAAGAGACCCAGTACTTC. Translation: CASSFGQQETQYF.

The chain is built from TRBV19 and TRBJ2-3; possibly TRBD2 for D (6 bases). The CDR3 consists of 15 residues. Germline loops: CDR1 LNHDA, CDR2 SQIVND (reference sequence). V was clipped by 6 bases and J by 4 bases, with 17 bases between them. CDR3: CASSLAANGADTQYF. For the CDR3, the DNA is TGTGCCAGTAGCTTAGCGGCTAACGGTGCAGATACGCAGTATTTT.

This chain uses TRBV11-1 with TRBJ2-3; D is possibly TRBD1 (5 bases). This CDR3 has 16 amino acids. With 6 bases removed from V and 9 bases from J, the gap between germline ends came to 25 bases. Germline lookup yields CDR1 SGHAT and CDR2 FQDESV (reference sequence). Written as DNA, the CDR3 is TGTGCCAGCAGGGCCTCAGGGCATGGGGCCAAAGAGACGCAGTATTTT. Its translation is CASRASGHGAKETQYF.

This chain links TRBV24-1 with TRBJ1-4; 8 nucleotides line up with TRBD1. Germline V gene data show CDR1 as KGHDR and CDR2 as SFDVKD. The CDR3 runs to 15 residues. V was clipped by 3 bases and J by 7 bases; unmatched bases: 6. CDR3 DNA: TGTGCCACCAGTGATGATGGACAGGGCCGTGAAAAACTGTTTTTT. It is translated as CATSDDGQGREKLFF.